A single sample is the source of the 11 T cell receptor beta chains below, sequenced in a study of T cells in Graves' hyperthyroidism and ophthalmopathy (dated by TCRdb to the late 2010s). Library preparation employed multiplex PCR. Sequencing took place on an Illumina HiSeq 2000. Amplification of TCR beta CDR3 regions was carried out from RNA transcripts. The TCR CDR3 was subjected to a first round of RT-PCR using the HTBI primer set and the Qiagen OneStep RT-PCR kit. In-frame beta chains were kept once TCRdb had trimmed the public reads at Q25 with fastp and called clones with MiXCR. Merged by CDR3 protein, the rows form single entries marked with the most common genes and DNA. A total of roughly 500,000 distinct CDR3 sequences appear in this sample, about half of them only once. 15% to 20% of the sample is held by the ten biggest clonotypes. The sequenced sample was peripheral blood or thyroid tissue (not recorded which). The receptors here all came from an adult woman with Graves' disease, either hyperthyroidism or ophthalmopathy (not recorded which).

In its sample, this clonotype was seen a few times. V gene TRBV6-5 combines with J gene TRBJ2-7; 8 bases are shared with TRBD2. The germline gives CDR1 MNHEY, CDR2 SVGAGI. There are 16 residues in the CDR3. J gave up 5 bases and V 5 bases, and 14 bases lay outside the gene matches. CDR3 in DNA: TGTGCCAGCAGTCGAGTGATGGGGACTAGTGTGCACGAGCAGTACTTC. It encodes CASSRVMGTSVHEQYF.

This clonotype has at least ten counts. The rearrangement uses TRBV7-8 and TRBJ2-7; 9 nucleotides align to TRBD2. The CDR3 extends over 14 amino acids. CDR1 and CDR2 from the germline V gene are SGHVS and FQNEAQ. The V segment lost 5 bases and the J segment 6 bases; nucleotides outside the gene matches: 8. CDR3 sequence reads: CASSLSGRWSEQYF. The CDR3 coding sequence is TGTGCCAGCAGCCTTAGCGGGAGATGGTCCGAGCAGTACTTC.

Points on this clonotype: The germline gene is not matched at one end of the junction; a read error may be the cause. This chain links TRBV7-8 with TRBJ2-5, with 9 bases fitting TRBD1. The germline gives CDR1 SGHVS, CDR2 FQNEAQ. This CDR3 is 14 amino acids long. CDR3 region: CASNLDRGRQTQYF. In nucleotides, the CDR3 is TGTGCCAGCAACTTAGACAGGGGGAGACAGACCCAGTACTTC.

The J gene is TRBJ1-6, the V gene TRBV20-1; a possible D gene is TRBD1 (6 bases). CDR3 length: 15 amino acids. The germline CDR1 and CDR2 sequences are DFQATT and SNEGSKA (reference sequence). Trimming left V 6 bases short and J 5 bases short, with 17 bases between. This CDR3 is CSASSPGANNSPLHF. In DNA, the CDR3 is TGCAGTGCCTCCTCGCCGGGGGCTAATAATTCACCCCTCCACTTT.

The J gene is TRBJ1-6, the V gene TRBV15, with D possibly being TRBD1 (6 bases). Germline V gene lookup returns CDR1 LNHNV and CDR2 YYDKDF (reference sequence). Trimming pared 0 bases from V and 7 bases from J, leaving 13 bases between. CDR3 length equals 16 residues. CDR3 sequence (DNA): TGTGCCACCAGCAGAGATCAAGACAGGAGAAATTCACCCCTCCACTTT. Protein: CATSRDQDRRNSPLHF.

In its sample, this clonotype was seen many times. The rearrangement uses TRBV2 and TRBJ2-7; no firm D call. The CDR3 is made up of 14 amino acids. V dropped 1 base and J dropped 0 bases, with 7 bases sitting between them. Germline V gives CDR1 SNHLY, CDR2 FYNNEI. CDR3 protein: CASSEGYGSYEQYF. The CDR3 coding sequence is TGTGCCAGCAGTGAAGGGTACGGCTCCTACGAGCAGTACTTC.

There are a few counts of this clonotype. Given a much more abundant clone one base away, this may be a read error. The rearrangement joins TRBV12-3 or TRBV12-4 to TRBJ1-2; TRBD1 aligns across 7 bases. The junction had 8 bases not matched to a gene; V was cut back by 5 bases and J by 8 bases. The CDR3 loop spans 13 amino acids. The CDR3 DNA follows: TGTGCCAGCAGTAAGACAGGGCTGGGGGGCTACACCTTC. It codes for CASSKTGLGGYTF.

The genes are TRBV20-1 and TRBJ2-7, with TRBD2 matching over 13 bases. V lost 6 bases to trimming and J lost 2 bases; unmatched junction nucleotides: 4. The CDR3 has 14 amino acids. Germline CDR1 is DFQATT and CDR2 is SNEGSKA (reference sequence). Here the CDR3 reads CSAMTSGRTYEQYF. The CDR3 DNA is TGCAGTGCGATGACTAGCGGGAGGACCTACGAGCAGTACTTC.

The table lists this clonotype with many counts. V usage is TRBV3-1 and J usage is TRBJ1-2; D remains unclear. This CDR3 contains 12 residues. Germline V CDR1 and CDR2: LGHDT, YNNKEL (reference sequence). The V end was cut by 0 bases, the J end by 8 bases, with 7 bases between. CDR3 sequence: CASSQDWVGYTF. The CDR3 DNA reads TGTGCCAGCAGCCAAGATTGGGTGGGCTACACCTTC.

The rearrangement joins TRBV6-6 to TRBJ2-5; D tentatively reads TRBD1 or TRBD2 (5 bases each). V lost 8 bases and J lost 5, with 15 bases in between. This CDR3 has 13 residues. Per the germline V gene, CDR1 is MNHNY and CDR2 is SVGAGI (reference sequence). The CDR3 DNA follows: TGTGCCAGCGGTGAGGGGATAGTTGAGACCCAGTACTTC. Encoded protein: CASGEGIVETQYF.

In its sample, this clonotype was seen a few times. A read error is likely, as this CDR3 ends without the conserved phenylalanine or tryptophan. Because the CDR3's place on the DNA is in doubt, the DNA is left out and the CDR3 is given as listed by TCRdb. V and J are TRBV4-2 and TRBJ1-2; TRBD1 is the table's D call and was not checked against the DNA. The V gene's germline CDR1 is LGHNA and CDR2 YNFKEQ. Inclusive of both ends, the CDR3 amounts to 10 amino acids. This CDR3 is CASSQATTGY.